This T cell receptor beta chain is from a study of Graves' ophthalmopathy and Graves' hyperthyroidism. Points from the study as a whole: In predicting ophthalmopathy progression, the model reached 65% to 71% sensitivity and 72% to 85% specificity. Blood also held most thyroid clonotypes expanded above 0.001 frequency.

This clonotype was picked up many times. Its cognate antigen is unknown. Researchers took RNA transcripts and amplified TCR beta CDR3 regions from them. First-round RT-PCR employed HTBI primers, with a second-round multiplex PCR after it. TCRdb ran MiXCR on the multiplex PCR reads and lists one entry per CDR3 protein. The sample has about 620,000 distinct CDR3 sequences, 22% seen once. This CDR3 contains 16 residues. Deletions cut 1 base from V and 1 base from J, with 13 bases between. Germline V gene data show CDR1 as MGHRA and CDR2 as YSYEKL. The clonotype originates from a woman between 18 and 30 years old with stable Graves' hyperthyroidism. Some clones in this sample may be carry-over from other donors' samples. The V and J genes are TRBV4-1 and TRBJ1-2; no firm D call. Specimen: peripheral blood. The CDR3 bases are TGCGCCAGCAGCCAAGGAAATGGGATGGGTAACTATGGCTACACCTTC. Translation: CASSQGNGMGNYGYTF.